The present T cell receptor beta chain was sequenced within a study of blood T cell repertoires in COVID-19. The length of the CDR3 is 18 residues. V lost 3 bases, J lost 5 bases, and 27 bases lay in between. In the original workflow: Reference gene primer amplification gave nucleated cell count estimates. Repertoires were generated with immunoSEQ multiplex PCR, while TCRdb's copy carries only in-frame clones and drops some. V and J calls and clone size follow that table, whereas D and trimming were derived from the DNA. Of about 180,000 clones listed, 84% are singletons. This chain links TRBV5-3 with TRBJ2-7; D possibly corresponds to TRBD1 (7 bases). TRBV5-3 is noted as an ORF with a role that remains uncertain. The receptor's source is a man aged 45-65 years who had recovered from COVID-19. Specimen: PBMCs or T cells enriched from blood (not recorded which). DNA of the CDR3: TGTGCCAGAAGCTGGGCTCACCGGGACAGCGGAGGGTTAGACGAGCAGTACTTC. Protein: CARSWAHRDSGGLDEQYF.